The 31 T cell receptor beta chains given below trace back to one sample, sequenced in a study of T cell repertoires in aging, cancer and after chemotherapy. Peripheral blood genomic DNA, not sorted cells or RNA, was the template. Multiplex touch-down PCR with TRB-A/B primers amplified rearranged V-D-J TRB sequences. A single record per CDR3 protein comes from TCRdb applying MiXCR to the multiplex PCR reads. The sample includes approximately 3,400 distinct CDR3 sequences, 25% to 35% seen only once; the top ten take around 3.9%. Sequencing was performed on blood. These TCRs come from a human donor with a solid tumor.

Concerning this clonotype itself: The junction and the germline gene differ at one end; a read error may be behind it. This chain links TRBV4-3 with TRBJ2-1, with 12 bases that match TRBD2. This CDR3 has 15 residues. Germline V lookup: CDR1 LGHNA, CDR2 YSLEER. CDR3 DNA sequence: TGTGCCAGCAGCCAGGAACTAGCGGGGGGCCATGAGCAGTTCTTC. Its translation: CASSQELAGGHEQFF.

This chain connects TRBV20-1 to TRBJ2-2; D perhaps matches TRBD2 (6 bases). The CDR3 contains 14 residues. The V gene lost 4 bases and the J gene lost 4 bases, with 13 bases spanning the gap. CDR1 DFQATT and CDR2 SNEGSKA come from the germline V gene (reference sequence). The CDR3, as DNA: TGCAGTGCTACACTTAGGGGAGGCACCGGGGAGCTGTTTTTT. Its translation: CSATLRGGTGELFF.

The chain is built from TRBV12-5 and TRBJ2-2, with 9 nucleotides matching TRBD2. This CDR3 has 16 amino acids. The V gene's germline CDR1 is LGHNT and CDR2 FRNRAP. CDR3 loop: CASSLERGAATGELFF. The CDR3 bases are TGTGCCAGCAGTTTGGAGCGGGGGGCGGCCACCGGGGAGCTGTTTTTT.

The CDR3 here is CSKRAADQETQYF. CDR3 nucleotides: TGCAGTAAAAGGGCGGCAGACCAAGAGACCCAGTACTTC. The rearrangement uses TRBV20-1 and TRBJ2-5; D is undetermined. The CDR3 runs to 13 residues. Germline V CDR1 and CDR2: DFQATT, SNEGSKA (reference sequence). Trimming took 8 bases from V and 0 from J, leaving 13 bases between them.

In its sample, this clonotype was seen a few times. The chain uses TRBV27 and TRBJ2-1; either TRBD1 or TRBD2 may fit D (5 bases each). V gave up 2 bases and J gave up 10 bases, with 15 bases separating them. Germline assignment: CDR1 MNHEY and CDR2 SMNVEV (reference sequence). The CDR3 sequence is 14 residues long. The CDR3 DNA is TGTGCCAGCAGTTTAATGGGGGTGCGGTCGGAGCAGTTCTTC. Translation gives CASSLMGVRSEQFF.

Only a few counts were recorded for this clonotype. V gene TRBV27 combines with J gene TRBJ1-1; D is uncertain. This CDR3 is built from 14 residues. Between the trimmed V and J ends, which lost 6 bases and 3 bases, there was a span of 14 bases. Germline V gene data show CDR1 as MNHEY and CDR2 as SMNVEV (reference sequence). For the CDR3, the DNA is TGTGCCAGCAGACCGGCGGGTGCGGACACTGAAGCTTTCTTT. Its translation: CASRPAGADTEAFF.

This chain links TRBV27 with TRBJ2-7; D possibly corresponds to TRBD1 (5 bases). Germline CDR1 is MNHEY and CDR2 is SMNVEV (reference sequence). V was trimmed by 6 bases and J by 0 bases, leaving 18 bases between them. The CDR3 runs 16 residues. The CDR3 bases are TGTGCCAGCAGCCCAATCCATGCAGACAGCTCCTACGAGCAGTACTTC. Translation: CASSPIHADSSYEQYF.

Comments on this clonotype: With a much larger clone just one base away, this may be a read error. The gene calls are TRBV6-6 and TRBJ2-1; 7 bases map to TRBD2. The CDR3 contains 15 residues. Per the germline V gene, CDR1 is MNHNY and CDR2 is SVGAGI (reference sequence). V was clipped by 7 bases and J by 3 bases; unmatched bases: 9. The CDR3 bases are TGTGCCAGCATCGTGGGGAGGGGCGTCTACAATGAGCAGTTCTTC. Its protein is CASIVGRGVYNEQFF.

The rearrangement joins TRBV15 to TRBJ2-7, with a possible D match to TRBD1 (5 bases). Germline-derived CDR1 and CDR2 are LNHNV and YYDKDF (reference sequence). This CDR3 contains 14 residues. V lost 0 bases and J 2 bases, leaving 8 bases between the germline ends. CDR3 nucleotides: TGTGCCACCAGCAGAGACCAGGGTACCTACGAGCAGTACTTC. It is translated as CATSRDQGTYEQYF. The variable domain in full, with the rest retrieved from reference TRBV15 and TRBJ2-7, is DAMVIQNPRYQVTQFGKPVTLSCSQTLNHNVMYWYQQKSSQAPKLLFHYYDKDFNNEADTPDNFQSRRPNTSFCFLDIRSPGLGDTAMYLCATSRDQGTYEQYFGPGTRLTVT.

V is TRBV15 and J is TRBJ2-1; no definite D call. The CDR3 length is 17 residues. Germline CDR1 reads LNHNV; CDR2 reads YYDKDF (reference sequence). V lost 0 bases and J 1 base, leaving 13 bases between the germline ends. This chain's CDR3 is CATSRDRVTASYNEQFF. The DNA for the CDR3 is TGTGCCACCAGCAGAGATAGGGTAACAGCTTCCTACAATGAGCAGTTCTTC.

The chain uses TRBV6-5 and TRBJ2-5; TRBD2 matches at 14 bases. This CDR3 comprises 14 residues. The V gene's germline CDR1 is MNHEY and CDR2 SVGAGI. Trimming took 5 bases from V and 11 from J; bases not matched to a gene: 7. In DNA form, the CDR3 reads TGTGCCAGCAGTGCGGGACTAGCGGGAGCAGGGCAGTACTTC. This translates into CASSAGLAGAGQYF.

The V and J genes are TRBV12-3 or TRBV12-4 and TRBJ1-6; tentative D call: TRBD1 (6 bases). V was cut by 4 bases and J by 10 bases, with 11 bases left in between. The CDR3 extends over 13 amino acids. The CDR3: CASSWSGESPLHF. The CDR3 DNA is TGTGCCAGCAGTTGGTCAGGGGAATCACCCCTCCACTTT.

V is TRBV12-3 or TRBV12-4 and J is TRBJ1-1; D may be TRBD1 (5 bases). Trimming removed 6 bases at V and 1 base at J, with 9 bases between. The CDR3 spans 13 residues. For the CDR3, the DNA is TGTGCCAGCAGATTCGGGGCGAACACTGAAGCTTTCTTT. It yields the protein CASRFGANTEAFF.

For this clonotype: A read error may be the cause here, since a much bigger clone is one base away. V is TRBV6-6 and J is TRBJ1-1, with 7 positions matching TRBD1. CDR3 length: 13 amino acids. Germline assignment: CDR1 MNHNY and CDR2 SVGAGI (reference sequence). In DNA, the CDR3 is TGTGCCAGCAGTACGACAGGGAACACTAAAGCTTTCTTT. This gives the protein CASSTTGNTKAFF.

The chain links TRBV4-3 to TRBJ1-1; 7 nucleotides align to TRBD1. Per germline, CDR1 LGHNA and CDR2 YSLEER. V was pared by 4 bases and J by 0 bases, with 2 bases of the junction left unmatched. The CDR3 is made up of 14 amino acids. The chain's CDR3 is CASSRQGLNTEAFF. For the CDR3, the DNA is TGCGCCAGCAGCCGACAGGGTTTGAACACTGAAGCTTTCTTT.

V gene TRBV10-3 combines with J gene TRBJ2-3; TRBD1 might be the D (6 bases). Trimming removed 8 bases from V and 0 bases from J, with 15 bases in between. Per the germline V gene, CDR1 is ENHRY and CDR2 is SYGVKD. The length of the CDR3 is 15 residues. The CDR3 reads CAIFQGSPSTDTQYF. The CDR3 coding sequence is TGTGCCATCTTTCAGGGGAGTCCTAGCACAGATACGCAGTATTTT.

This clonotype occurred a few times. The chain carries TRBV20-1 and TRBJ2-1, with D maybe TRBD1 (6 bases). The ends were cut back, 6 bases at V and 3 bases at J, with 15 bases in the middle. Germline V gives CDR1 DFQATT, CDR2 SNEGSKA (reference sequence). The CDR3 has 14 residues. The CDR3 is CSAPPWTDYNEQFF. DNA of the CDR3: TGCAGTGCCCCTCCTTGGACAGACTACAATGAGCAGTTCTTC.

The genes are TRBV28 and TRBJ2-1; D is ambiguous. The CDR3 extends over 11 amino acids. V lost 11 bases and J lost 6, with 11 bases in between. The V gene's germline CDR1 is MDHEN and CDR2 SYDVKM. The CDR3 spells CASGMGNEQFF. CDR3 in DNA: TGTGCCTCGGGTATGGGCAATGAGCAGTTCTTC. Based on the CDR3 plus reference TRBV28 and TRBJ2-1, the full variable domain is DVKVTQSSRYLVKRTGEKVFLECVQDMDHENMFWYRQDPGLGLRLIYFSYDVKMKEKGDIPEGYSVSREKKERFSLILESASTNQTSMYLCASGMGNEQFFGPGTRLTVL.

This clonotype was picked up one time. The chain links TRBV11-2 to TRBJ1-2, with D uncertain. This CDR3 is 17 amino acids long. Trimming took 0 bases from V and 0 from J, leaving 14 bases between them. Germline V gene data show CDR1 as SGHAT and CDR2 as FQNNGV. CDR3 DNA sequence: TGTGCCAGCAGCTTAGATTCTCCGCCGAGAGCTAACTATGGCTACACCTTC. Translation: CASSLDSPPRANYGYTF.

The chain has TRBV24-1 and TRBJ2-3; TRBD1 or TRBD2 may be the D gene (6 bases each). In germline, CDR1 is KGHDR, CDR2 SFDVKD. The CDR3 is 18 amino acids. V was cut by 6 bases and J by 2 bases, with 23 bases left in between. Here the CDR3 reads CATSTRFDNRGPTDTQYF. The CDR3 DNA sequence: TGTGCCACCAGTACGCGGTTTGATAACCGGGGGCCCACAGATACGCAGTATTTT.

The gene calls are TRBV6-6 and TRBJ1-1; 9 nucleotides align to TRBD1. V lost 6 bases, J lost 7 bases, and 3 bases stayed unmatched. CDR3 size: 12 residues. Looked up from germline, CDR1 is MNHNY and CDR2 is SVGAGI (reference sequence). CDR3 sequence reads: CASSLDRGEAFF. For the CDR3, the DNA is TGTGCCAGCAGCTTGGACAGGGGTGAAGCTTTCTTT.

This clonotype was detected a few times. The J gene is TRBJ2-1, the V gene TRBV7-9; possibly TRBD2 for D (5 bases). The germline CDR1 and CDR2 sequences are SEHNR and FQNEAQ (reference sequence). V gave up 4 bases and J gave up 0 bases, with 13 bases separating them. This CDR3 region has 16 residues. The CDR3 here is CASSSGERTSYNEQFF. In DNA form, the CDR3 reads TGTGCCAGCAGCTCCGGGGAGCGAACCTCCTACAATGAGCAGTTCTTC.

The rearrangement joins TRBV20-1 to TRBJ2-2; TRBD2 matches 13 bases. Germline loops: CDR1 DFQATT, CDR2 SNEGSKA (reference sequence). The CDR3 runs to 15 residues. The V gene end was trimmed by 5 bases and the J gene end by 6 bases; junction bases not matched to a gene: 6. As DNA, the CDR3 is TGCAGTGCTTTACCGGGACTAGCGGGACCCGGGGAGCTGTTTTTT. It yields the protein CSALPGLAGPGELFF.

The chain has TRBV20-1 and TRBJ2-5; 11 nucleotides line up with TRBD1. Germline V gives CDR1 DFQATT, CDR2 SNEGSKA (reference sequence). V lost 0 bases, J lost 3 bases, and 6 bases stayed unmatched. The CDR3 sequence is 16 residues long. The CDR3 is CSARDFSGQGEETQYF. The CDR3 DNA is TGCAGTGCTAGAGATTTTTCGGGACAGGGGGAAGAGACCCAGTACTTC.

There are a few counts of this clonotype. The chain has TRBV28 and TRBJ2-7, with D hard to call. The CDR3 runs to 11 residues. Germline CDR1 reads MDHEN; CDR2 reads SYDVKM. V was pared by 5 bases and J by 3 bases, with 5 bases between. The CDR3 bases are TGTGCCAGCAGTGCCAGCTACGAGCAGTACTTC. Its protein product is CASSASYEQYF.

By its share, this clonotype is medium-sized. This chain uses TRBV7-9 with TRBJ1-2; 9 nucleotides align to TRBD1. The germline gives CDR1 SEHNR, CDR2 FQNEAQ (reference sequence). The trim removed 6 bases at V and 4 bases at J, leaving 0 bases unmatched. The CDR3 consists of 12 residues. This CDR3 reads CASRGQGYGYTF. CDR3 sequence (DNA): TGTGCCAGCAGGGGACAGGGCTATGGCTACACCTTC.

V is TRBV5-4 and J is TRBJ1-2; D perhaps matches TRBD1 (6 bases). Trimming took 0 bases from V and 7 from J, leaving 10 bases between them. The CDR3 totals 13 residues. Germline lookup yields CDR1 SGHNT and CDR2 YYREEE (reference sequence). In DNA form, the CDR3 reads TGTGCCAGCAGCTTGGTGGGGGCTAGTGGCTACACCTTC. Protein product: CASSLVGASGYTF. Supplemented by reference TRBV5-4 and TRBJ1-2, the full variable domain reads ETGVTQSPTHLIKTRGQQVTLRCSSQSGHNTVSWYQQALGQGPQFIFQYYREEENGRGNFPPRFSGLQFPNYSSELNVNALELDDSALYLCASSLVGASGYTFGSGTRLTVV.

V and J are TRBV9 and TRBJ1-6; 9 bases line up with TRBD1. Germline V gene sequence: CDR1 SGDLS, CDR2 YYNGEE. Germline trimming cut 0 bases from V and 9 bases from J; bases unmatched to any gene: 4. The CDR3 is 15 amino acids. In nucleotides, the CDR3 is TGTGCCAGCAGCGTAGACAGGGGGCTGGGTTCACCCCTCCACTTT. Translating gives CASSVDRGLGSPLHF.

CDR3 coding DNA: TGTGCCAGCATCCCCGCTGGGGGCTTTTCGGAGAATGAGCAGTTCTTC. This translates into CASIPAGGFSENEQFF. V gene TRBV11-1 combines with J gene TRBJ2-1, with D possibly being TRBD1 (6 bases). CDR3 length: 16 amino acids. V shed 7 bases and J shed 7 bases, with 23 bases lying between them. Looked up from germline, CDR1 is SGHAT and CDR2 is FQDESV (reference sequence).

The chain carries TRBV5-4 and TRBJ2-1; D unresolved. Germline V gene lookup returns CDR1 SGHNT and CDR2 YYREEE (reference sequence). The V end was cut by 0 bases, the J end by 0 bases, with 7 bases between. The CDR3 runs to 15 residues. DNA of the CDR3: TGTGCCAGCAGCTTGGTGGGTGGCTCCTACAATGAGCAGTTCTTC. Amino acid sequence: CASSLVGGSYNEQFF.

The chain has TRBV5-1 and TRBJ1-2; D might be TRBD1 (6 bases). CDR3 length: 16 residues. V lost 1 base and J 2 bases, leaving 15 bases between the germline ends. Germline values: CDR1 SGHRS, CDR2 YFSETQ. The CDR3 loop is CASSLFGGGPNYGYTF. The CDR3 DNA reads TGCGCCAGCAGCTTGTTTGGTGGGGGGCCGAACTATGGCTACACCTTC.